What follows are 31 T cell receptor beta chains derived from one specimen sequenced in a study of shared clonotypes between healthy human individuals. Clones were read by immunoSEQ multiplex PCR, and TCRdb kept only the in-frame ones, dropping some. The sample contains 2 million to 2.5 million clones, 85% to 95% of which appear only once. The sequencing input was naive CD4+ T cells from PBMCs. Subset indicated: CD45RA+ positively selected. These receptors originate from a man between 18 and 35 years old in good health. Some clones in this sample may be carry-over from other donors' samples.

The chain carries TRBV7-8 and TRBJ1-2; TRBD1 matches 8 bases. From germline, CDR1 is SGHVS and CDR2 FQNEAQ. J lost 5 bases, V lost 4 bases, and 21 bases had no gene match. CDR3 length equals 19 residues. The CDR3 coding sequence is TGTGCCAGCAGCTCTCGACAGGGGTGGGGGTCGTCTAGTGGTTATGGCTACACCTTC. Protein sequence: CASSSRQGWGSSSGYGYTF.

In DNA, the CDR3 is TGTGCCAGCAGCATCCAGGGGGTTGGAGAGACCCAGTACTTC. Translated, it gives CASSIQGVGETQYF. The chain uses TRBV5-4 and TRBJ2-5, with TRBD1 matching 7 bases. Germline V gene data show CDR1 as SGHNT and CDR2 as YYREEE (reference sequence). This CDR3 is 14 amino acids long. V shed 4 bases and J 4 bases; nucleotides not matched to a gene: 7. Full variable domain (remainder filled in from reference TRBV5-4 and TRBJ2-5): ETGVTQSPTHLIKTRGQQVTLRCSSQSGHNTVSWYQQALGQGPQFIFQYYREEENGRGNFPPRFSGLQFPNYSSELNVNALELDDSALYLCASSIQGVGETQYFGPGTRLLVL.

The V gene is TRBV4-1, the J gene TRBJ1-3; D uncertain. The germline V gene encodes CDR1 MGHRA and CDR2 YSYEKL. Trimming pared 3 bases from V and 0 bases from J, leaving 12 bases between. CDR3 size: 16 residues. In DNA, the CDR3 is TGCGCCAGCAGCCAGACACTAGAGCTCTCTGGAAACACCATATATTTT. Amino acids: CASSQTLELSGNTIYF.

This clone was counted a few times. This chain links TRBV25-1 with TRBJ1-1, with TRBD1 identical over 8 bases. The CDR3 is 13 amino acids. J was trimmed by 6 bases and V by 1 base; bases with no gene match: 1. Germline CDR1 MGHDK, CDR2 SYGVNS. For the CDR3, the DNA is TGTGCCAGCAGTGAATCAGGGGGCTCTGAAGCTTTCTTT. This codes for CASSESGGSEAFF.

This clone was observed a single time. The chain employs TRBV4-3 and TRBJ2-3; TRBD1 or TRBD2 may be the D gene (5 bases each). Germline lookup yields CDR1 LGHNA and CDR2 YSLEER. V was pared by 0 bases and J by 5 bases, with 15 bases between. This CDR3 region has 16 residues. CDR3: CASSQETASQGDTQYF. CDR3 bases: TGCGCCAGCAGCCAAGAAACGGCTAGCCAGGGAGATACGCAGTATTTT.

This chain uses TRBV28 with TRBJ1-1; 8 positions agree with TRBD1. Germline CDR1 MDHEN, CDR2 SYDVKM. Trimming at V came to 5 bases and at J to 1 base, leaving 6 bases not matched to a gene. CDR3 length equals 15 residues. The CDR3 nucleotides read TGTGCCAGCAGTCTTCGACAGGGGACGAACACTGAAGCTTTCTTT. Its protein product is CASSLRQGTNTEAFF.

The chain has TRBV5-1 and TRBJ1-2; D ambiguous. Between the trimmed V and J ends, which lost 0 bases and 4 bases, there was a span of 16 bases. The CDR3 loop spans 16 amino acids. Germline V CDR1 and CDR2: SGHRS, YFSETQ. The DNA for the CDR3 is TGCGCCAGCAGCTTGGCGGGTCGGTCCACAGTCTATGGCTACACCTTC. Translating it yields CASSLAGRSTVYGYTF.

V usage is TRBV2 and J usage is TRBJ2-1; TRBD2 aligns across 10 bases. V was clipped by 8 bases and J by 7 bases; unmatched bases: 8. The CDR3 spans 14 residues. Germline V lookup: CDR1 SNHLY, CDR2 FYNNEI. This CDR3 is CASESPSGRNEQFF. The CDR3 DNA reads TGTGCCAGCGAATCGCCTAGCGGGAGAAATGAGCAGTTCTTC.

CDR3 nucleotide sequence: TGTGCCAGTAGTATGGCGGGGGGAGACCAGCCCCAGCATTTT. This gives the protein CASSMAGGDQPQHF. The chain couples TRBV19 to TRBJ1-5; D might be TRBD1 (5 bases). Per germline, CDR1 LNHDA and CDR2 SQIVND (reference sequence). The CDR3 extends over 14 amino acids. V lost 3 bases and J 7 bases, leaving 13 bases between the germline ends.

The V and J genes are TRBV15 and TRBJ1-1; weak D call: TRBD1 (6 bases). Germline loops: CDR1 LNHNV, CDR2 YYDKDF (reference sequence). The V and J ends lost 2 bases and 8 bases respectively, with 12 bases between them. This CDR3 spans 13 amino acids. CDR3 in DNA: TGTGCCACCAGCAGACAGGGGCCTAAGGAAGCTTTCTTT. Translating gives CATSRQGPKEAFF.

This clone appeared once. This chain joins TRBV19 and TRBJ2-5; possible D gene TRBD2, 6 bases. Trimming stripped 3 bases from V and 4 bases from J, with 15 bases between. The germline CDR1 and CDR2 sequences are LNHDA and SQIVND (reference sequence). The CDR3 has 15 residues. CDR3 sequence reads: CASSIESGSSETQYF. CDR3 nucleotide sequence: TGTGCCAGTAGTATCGAAAGCGGGTCTTCAGAGACCCAGTACTTC.

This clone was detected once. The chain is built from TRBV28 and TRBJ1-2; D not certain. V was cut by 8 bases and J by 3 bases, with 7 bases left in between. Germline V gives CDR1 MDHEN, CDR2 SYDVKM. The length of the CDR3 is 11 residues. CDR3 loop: CASGQDYGYTF. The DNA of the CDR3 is TGTGCCAGCGGTCAGGACTATGGCTACACCTTC.

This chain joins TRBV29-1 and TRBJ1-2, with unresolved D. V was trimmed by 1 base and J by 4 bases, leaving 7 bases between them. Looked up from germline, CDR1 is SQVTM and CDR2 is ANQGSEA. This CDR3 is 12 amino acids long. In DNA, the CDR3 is TGCAGCGTTGAAGTTGGCAGCTATGGCTACACCTTC. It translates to CSVEVGSYGYTF.

CDR3 loop: CSAKSSGNNEQFF. The CDR3 DNA reads TGCAGCGCAAAGAGTAGCGGGAACAATGAGCAGTTCTTC. The chain combines TRBV29-1 with TRBJ2-1; 8 bases map to TRBD2. The CDR3 is made up of 13 amino acids. The germline gives CDR1 SQVTM, CDR2 ANQGSEA. The junction had 7 bases not matched to a gene; V was cut back by 7 bases and J by 5 bases.

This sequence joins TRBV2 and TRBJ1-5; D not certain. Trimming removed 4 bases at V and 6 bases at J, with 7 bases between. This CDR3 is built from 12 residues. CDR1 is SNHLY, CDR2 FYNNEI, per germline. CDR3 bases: TGTGCCAGCAGTGTCTCCGGTCAGCCCCAGCATTTT. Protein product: CASSVSGQPQHF.

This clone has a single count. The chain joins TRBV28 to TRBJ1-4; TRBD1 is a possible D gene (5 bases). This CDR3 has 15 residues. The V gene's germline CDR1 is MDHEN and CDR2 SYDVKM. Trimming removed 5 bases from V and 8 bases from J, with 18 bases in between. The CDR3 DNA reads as TGTGCCAGCAGTCCTTGGGGCAGCCCGGGGGAAAAACTGTTTTTT. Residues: CASSPWGSPGEKLFF.

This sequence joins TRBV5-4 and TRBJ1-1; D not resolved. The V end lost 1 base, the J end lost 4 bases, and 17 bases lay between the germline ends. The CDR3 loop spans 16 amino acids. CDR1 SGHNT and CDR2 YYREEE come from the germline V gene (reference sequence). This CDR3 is CASSLMRDRSATEAFF. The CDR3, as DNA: TGTGCCAGCAGCTTGATGAGGGATCGATCTGCCACTGAAGCTTTCTTT.

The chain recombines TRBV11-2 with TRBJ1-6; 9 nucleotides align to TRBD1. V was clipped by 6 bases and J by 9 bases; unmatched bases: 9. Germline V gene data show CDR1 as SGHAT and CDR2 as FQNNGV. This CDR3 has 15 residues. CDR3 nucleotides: TGTGCCAGCAGGGACCCCGGGACAGGGAGTTCACCCCTCCACTTT. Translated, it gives CASRDPGTGSSPLHF.

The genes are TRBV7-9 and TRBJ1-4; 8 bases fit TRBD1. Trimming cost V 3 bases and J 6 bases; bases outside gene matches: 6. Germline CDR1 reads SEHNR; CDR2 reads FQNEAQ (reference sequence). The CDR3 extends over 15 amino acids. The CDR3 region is CASSLGQEKDEKLFF. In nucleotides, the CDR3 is TGTGCCAGCAGCTTGGGACAGGAGAAGGATGAAAAACTGTTTTTT.

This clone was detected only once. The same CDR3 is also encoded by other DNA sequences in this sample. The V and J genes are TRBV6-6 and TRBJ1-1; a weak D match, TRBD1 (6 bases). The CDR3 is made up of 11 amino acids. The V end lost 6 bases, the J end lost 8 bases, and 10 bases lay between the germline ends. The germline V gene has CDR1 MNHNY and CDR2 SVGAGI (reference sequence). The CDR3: CASSLGTEAFF. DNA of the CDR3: TGTGCCAGCAGCCTCGGGACAGAAGCTTTCTTT.

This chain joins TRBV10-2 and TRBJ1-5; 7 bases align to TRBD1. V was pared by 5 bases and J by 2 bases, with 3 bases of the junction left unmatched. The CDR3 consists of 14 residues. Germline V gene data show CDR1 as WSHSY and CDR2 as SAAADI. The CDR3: CASSLTGGNQPQHF. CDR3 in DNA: TGCGCCAGCAGTCTTACAGGGGGCAATCAGCCCCAGCATTTT.

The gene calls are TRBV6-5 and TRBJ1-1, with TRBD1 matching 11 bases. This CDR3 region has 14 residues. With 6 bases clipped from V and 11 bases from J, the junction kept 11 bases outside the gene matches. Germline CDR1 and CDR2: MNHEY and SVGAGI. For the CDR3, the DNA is TGTGCCAGCAGCCGGCCGGGACAGGGGGGGTGGGCTTTCTTT. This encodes CASSRPGQGGWAFF.

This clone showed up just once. CDR3 nucleotides: TGTGCCAGCAGCTTAGGGGCAGCTACAGATACGCAGTATTTT. Translated, it gives CASSLGAATDTQYF. V gene TRBV7-9 combines with J gene TRBJ2-3, with no clear D. CDR3 size: 14 residues. Germline V gene data show CDR1 as SEHNR and CDR2 as FQNEAQ (reference sequence). Between the trimmed V and J ends, which lost 1 base and 3 bases, there was a span of 8 bases.

DNA for the CDR3: TGCAGCTCCGGCTATCGGTTGAGTTACAATGAGCAGTTCTTC. Translation: CSSGYRLSYNEQFF. V gene TRBV29-1 combines with J gene TRBJ2-1, with unresolved D. The CDR3 has 14 amino acids. Germline V gene data show CDR1 as SQVTM and CDR2 as ANQGSEA. V was shortened by 8 bases and J by 4 bases, with 18 bases between the two germline ends.

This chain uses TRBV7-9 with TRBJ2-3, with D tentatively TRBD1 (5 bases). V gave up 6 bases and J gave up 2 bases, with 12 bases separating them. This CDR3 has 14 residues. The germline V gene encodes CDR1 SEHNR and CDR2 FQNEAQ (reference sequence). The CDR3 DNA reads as TGTGCCAGCAGTTCTGACAGCACCACAGATACGCAGTATTTT. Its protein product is CASSSDSTTDTQYF.

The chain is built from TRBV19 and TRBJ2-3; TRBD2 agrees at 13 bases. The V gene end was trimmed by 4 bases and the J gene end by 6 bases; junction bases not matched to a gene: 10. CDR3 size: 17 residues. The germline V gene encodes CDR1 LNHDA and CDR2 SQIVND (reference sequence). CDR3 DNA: TGTGCCAGTAGTAAGGCAGGGACTAGCGGGATGGGGGATACGCAGTATTTT. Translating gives CASSKAGTSGMGDTQYF.

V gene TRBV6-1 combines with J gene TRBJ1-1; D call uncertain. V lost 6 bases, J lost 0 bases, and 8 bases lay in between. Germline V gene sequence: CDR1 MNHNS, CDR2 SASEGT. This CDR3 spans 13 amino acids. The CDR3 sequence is CASRMEVNTEAFF. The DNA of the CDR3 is TGTGCCAGCAGGATGGAGGTGAACACTGAAGCTTTCTTT.

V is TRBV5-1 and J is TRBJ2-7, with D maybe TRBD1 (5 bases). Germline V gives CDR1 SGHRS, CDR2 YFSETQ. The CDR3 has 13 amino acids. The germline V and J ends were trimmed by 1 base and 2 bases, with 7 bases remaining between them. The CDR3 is CASSLNRPYEQYF. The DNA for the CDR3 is TGCGCCAGCAGCTTGAACAGGCCCTACGAGCAGTACTTC.

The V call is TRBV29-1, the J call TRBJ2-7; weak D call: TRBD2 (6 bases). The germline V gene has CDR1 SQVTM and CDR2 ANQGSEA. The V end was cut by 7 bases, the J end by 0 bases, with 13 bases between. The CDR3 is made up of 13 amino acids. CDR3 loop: CSAEDYRSYEQYF. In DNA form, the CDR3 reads TGCAGCGCTGAGGACTACCGCTCCTACGAGCAGTACTTC.

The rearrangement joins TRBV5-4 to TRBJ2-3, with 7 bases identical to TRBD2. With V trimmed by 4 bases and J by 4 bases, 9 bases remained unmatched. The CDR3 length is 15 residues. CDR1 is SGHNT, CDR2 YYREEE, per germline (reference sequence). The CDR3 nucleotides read TGTGCCAGCAGCCCGGGGGGATCCGGGGCAGATACGCAGTATTTT. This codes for CASSPGGSGADTQYF. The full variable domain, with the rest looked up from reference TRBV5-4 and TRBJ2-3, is ETGVTQSPTHLIKTRGQQVTLRCSSQSGHNTVSWYQQALGQGPQFIFQYYREEENGRGNFPPRFSGLQFPNYSSELNVNALELDDSALYLCASSPGGSGADTQYFGPGTRLTVL.

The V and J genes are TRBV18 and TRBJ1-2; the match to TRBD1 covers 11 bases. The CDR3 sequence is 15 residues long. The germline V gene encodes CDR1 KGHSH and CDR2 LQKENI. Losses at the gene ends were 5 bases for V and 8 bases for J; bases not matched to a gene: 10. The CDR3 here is CASSGQGATAVGYTF. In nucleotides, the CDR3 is TGTGCCAGCTCAGGACAGGGGGCGACGGCCGTGGGCTACACCTTC.